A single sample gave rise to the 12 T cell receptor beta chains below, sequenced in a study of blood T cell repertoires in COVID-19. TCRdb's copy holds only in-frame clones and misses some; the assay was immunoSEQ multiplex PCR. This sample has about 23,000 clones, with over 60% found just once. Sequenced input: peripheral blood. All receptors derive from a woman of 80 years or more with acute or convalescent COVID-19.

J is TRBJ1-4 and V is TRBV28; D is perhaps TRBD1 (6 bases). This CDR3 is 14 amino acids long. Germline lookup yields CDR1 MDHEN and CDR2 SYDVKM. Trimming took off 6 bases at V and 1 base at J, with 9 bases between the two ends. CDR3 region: CASRPGQTNEKLFF. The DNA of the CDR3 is TGTGCCAGCAGACCGGGACAAACTAATGAAAAACTGTTTTTT.

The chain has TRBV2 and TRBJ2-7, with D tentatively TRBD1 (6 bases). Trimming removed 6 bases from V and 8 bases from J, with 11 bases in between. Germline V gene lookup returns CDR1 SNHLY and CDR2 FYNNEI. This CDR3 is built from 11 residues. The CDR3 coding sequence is TGTGCCAGCAGGGGGTGGGACAAGCAGTACTTC. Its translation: CASRGWDKQYF. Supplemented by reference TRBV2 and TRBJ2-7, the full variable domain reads EPEVTQTPSHQVTQMGQEVILRCVPISNHLYFYWYRQILGQKVEFLVSFYNNEISEKSEIFDDQFSVERPDGSNFTLKIRSTKLEDSAMYFCASRGWDKQYFGPGTRLTVT.

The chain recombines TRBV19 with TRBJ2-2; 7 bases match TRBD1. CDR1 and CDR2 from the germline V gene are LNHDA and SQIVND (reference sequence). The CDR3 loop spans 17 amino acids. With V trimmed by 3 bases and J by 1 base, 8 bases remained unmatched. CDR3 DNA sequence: TGTGCCAGTAGTATCTGGGCCGGGACAGTGAACACCGGGGAGCTGTTTTTT. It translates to CASSIWAGTVNTGELFF.

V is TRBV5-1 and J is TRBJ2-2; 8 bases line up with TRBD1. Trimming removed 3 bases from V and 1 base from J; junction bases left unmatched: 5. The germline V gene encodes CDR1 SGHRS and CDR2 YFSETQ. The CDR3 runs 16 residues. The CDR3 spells CASSSLGTGNTGELFF. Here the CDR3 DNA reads TGCGCCAGCAGCTCCCTCGGGACAGGGAACACCGGGGAGCTGTTTTTT.

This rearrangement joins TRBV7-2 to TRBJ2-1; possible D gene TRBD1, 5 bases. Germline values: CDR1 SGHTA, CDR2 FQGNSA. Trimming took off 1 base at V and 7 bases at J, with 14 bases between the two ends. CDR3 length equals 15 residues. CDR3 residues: CASSLDQSGRNEQFF. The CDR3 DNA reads TGTGCCAGCAGCTTAGATCAGTCAGGGCGAAATGAGCAGTTCTTC.

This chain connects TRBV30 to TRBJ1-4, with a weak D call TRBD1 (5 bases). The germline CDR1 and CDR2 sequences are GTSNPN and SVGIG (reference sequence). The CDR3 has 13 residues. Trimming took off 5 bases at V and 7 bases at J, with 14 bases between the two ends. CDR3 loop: CAWAGSRAEKLFF. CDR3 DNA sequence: TGTGCCTGGGCAGGGTCCCGAGCTGAAAAACTGTTTTTT.

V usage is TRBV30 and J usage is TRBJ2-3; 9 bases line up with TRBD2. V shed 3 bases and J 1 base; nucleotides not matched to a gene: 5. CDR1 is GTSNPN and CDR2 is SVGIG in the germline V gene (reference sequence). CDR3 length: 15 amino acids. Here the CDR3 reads CAWSRGGGGTDTQYF. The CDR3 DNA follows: TGTGCCTGGAGCAGGGGCGGGGGGGGCACAGATACGCAGTATTTT.

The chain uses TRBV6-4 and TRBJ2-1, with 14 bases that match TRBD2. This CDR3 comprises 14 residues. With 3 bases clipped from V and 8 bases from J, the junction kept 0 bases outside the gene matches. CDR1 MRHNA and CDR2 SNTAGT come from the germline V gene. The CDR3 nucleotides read TGTGCCAGCAGTGAGACTAGCGGGAGGGATGAGCAGTTCTTC. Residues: CASSETSGRDEQFF.

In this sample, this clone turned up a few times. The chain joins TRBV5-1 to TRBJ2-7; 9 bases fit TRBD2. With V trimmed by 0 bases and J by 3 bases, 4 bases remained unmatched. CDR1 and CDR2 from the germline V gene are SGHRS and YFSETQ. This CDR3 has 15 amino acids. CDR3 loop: CASSLGLAGNYEQYF. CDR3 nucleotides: TGCGCCAGCAGCTTGGGCCTAGCGGGGAACTACGAGCAGTACTTC. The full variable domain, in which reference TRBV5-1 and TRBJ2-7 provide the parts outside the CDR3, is KAGVTQTPRYLIKTRGQQVTLSCSPISGHRSVSWYQQTPGQGLQFLFEYFSETQRNKGNFPGRFSGRQFSNSRSEMNVSTLELGDSALYLCASSLGLAGNYEQYFGPGTRLTVT.

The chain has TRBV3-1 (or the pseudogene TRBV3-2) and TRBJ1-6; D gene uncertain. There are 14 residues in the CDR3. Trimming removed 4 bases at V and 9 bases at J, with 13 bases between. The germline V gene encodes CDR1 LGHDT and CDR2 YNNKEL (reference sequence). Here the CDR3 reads CASSPQILGSPLHF. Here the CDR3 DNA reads TGTGCCAGCAGCCCCCAAATTCTCGGTTCACCCCTCCACTTT.

The CDR3 bases are TGTGCCAGCAGCTTAGGCAGCCCGGGGTCACCCCTCCACTTT. Residues: CASSLGSPGSPLHF. The rearrangement joins TRBV7-2 to TRBJ1-6; D not certain. The germline gives CDR1 SGHTA, CDR2 FQGNSA. The CDR3 is made up of 14 amino acids. V was cut by 1 base and J by 10 bases, with 11 bases left in between.

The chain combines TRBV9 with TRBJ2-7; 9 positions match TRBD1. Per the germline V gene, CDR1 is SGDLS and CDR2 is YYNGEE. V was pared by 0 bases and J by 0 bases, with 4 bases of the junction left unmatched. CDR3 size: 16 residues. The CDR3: CASSVDGTGSSYEQYF. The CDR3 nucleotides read TGTGCCAGCAGCGTAGACGGGACAGGGAGCTCCTACGAGCAGTACTTC. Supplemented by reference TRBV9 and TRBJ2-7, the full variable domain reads DSGVTQTPKHLITATGQRVTLRCSPRSGDLSVYWYQQSLDQGLQFLIQYYNGEERAKGNILERFSAQQFPDLHSELNLSSLELGDSALYFCASSVDGTGSSYEQYFGPGTRLTVT.